These T cell receptor beta chains were read from a single sample in a study of glioma-infiltrating T cells. TCRdb ran MiXCR on the multiplex PCR reads and lists one entry per CDR3 protein. The repertoire holds about 410,000 distinct CDR3 sequences, with around 45% as singletons. Material: glioma tissue, nonneoplastic brain tissue, or PBMCs (not recorded which). These receptors came from a human donor with low-grade glioma or glioblastoma, undergoing nonglioma brain surgery, or in good health (not recorded which). CDR3s include the opening cysteine and the closing phenylalanine or tryptophan.

j_gene | v_gene | CDR3aa
TRBJ2-7 | TRBV7-2 | CASTRSGLAGDEQYF
TRBJ2-1 | TRBV6-2/TRBV6-3 | CASRSLQSYNEQFF
TRBJ2-3 | TRBV20-1 | CSAGGLDPTDTQYF
TRBJ2-5 | TRBV20-1 | CSARGWAQETQYF
TRBJ2-1 | TRBV28 | CASSPGTSYNEQFF
TRBJ1-3 | TRBV3-1 | CASSQEMGVSGNTIYF
TRBJ1-5 | TRBV20-1 | CSASARGRDSNQPQHF
TRBJ2-1 | TRBV28 | CASSLWLTSGRKNSYNEQFF
TRBJ2-7 | TRBV6-1 | CASSEGHLSYEQYF
TRBJ1-5 | TRBV27 | CASSLQGFGQPQHF
TRBJ1-2 | TRBV28 | CASSPGVYGYTF
TRBJ1-5 | TRBV4-1 | CASSQAPGDSQPQHF
TRBJ2-7 | TRBV6-6 | CASSYTAYEQYF
TRBJ2-5 | TRBV4-3 | CASSQESAPEETQYF
TRBJ1-1 | TRBV29-1 | CSADEDKNTEAFF
TRBJ1-1 | TRBV4-1 | CASSHPRRTVGSEAFF
TRBJ2-1 | TRBV7-2 | CASSLQSGDNEQFF
TRBJ2-1 | TRBV2 | CASSRGRTFSNEQFF
TRBJ1-1 | TRBV6-1 | CACQTNTEAFF
TRBJ2-7 | TRBV28 | CASSPETGVIYEQYF
TRBJ1-3 | TRBV28 | CASSLIHGSAVTIYF
TRBJ2-7 | TRBV15 | CATSESWGEQYF
TRBJ1-2 | TRBV4-1 | CASSAPLTGTYGYTF
TRBJ2-3 | TRBV20-1 | CSASPASGTTSDTQYF
TRBJ2-3 | TRBV6-1 | CASSSNRDTQYF
TRBJ2-7 | TRBV20-1 | CSAVSGSPPSYGQYF
TRBJ1-2 | TRBV5-4 | CASSLVQHYGYTF
TRBJ1-4 | TRBV4-2 | CASSPPGLSNEKLFF
TRBJ1-4 | TRBV7-2 | CASSSGPGRLILTNEKLFF
TRBJ2-3 | TRBV9 | CASSPSEGSADTQYF
TRBJ1-1 | TRBV12-3/TRBV12-4 | CASSSEDRGNTEAFF
TRBJ1-3 | TRBV4-2 | CASSQEADSGNTIYF
TRBJ2-7 | TRBV28 | CASSFVSDGRAYEQYF
TRBJ2-5 | TRBV7-2 | CASSDRGWQETQYF
TRBJ2-3 | TRBV28 | CASSNDVAGGDTQYF
TRBJ2-3 | TRBV10-3 | CAISVQGRPDTKYF
TRBJ1-6 | TRBV27 | CASTVQGFYNSPLHF
TRBJ2-2 | TRBV7-9 | CASSSTSTGELFF
TRBJ2-3 | TRBV20-1 | CSARDPSTDTQYF
TRBJ1-5 | TRBV4-3 | CASSQEHKSRQPQHF
TRBJ2-5 | TRBV7-6 | CASSASSGRASFETQYF
TRBJ1-1 | TRBV28 | CASRAGGQGWTEAFF